This is a list of T cell receptor beta chains from one sample in a study. One entry per CDR3 protein, called by TCRdb with MiXCR from the RT-PCR reads. The table includes about 680,000 distinct CDR3 sequences, approximately 15% detected once. The sequencing input was memory CD4+ T cells from blood. Every receptor here comes from a female donor in good health, serving as a healthy control. Both conserved end residues are part of each CDR3. The D gene is left open where the match is weak. Rows may omit the clone size; those that give it use once, few, many or a size class.

D,length,J,V,size,DNA,CDR3
NA,15,TRBJ2-3,TRBV7-2,NA,TGTGCCAGCAGCCCCTCAGTCAGCGGCACAGATACGCAGTATTTT,CASSPSVSGTDTQYF
NA,16,TRBJ2-5,TRBV5-1,once,TGCGCCAGCAGCTTGTCGGGAGCCGAACGCCAAGAGACCCAGTACTTC,CASSLSGAERQETQYF
NA,13,TRBJ1-1,TRBV9,NA,TGTGCCAGCAGCCAAAACACGGGCACTGAAGCTTTCTTT,CASSQNTGTEAFF
TRBD1,16,TRBJ1-4,TRBV6-4,NA,TGTGCCAGCAGTCAGACAGGGGGCACGACTAATGAAAAACTGTTTTTT,CASSQTGGTTNEKLFF
NA,15,TRBJ1-1,TRBV12-3/TRBV12-4,NA,TGTGCCAGCAGTTCGATGGGACACCTGGGGACTGAAGCTTTCTTT,CASSSMGHLGTEAFF
NA,15,TRBJ2-7,TRBV11-2,many,TGTGCCAGCAACACGGCTAGGACTACTTGGTATGGGCAGTACTTC,CASNTARTTWYGQYF
NA,15,TRBJ1-3,TRBV4-1,NA,TGCGCCAGCAGCCAAGTACCGGGACACGGAAACACCATATATTTT,CASSQVPGHGNTIYF
NA,13,TRBJ2-1,TRBV7-8,NA,TGTGCCAGCAGCTTACGGGGGAGCGATGAGCAGTTCTTC,CASSLRGSDEQFF
NA,15,TRBJ2-2,TRBV6-5,many,TGTGCCAGCAGTTACTCGATTGTGGGGTCCGGGGAGCTGTTTTTT,CASSYSIVGSGELFF
NA,12,TRBJ2-1,TRBV10-3,few,TGTGCCTCGGCTAAAGTTCGTGCTGAGCAGTTCTTC,CASAKVRAEQFF
TRBD2,15,TRBJ2-3,TRBV3-1,NA,TGTGCCAGCAGCCAGTCACTAGCGGGCACAGATACGCAGTATTTT,CASSQSLAGTDTQYF
NA,15,TRBJ2-5,TRBV24-1,few,TGTGCCACCAGTGAGGCCAGGGGATACCAAGAGACCCAGTACTTC,CATSEARGYQETQYF
NA,16,TRBJ1-4,TRBV6-5,NA,TGTGCCAGCAGTTACCAGACGGGCCGGGGGGGTGAAAAACTGTTTTTT,CASSYQTGRGGEKLFF